The present entry profiles one T cell receptor beta chain with its context. No antigen is known for it. Both 60 Vbeta primers and 13 Jbeta primers went into the PCR. Data came from immunoSEQ multiplex PCR; TCRdb stores just in-frame clones and leaves some out. The sample records 160,000 or so clones, 70% to 80% being singletons. This entry is derived from a study of cytomegalovirus exposure and HLA in healthy donors. General study results and limits: The study found most TCR sequences rare, yet found some public TCRs in many donors.

Germline V gene lookup returns CDR1 SQVTM and CDR2 ANQGSEA. The J segment lost 1 base and the V segment lost 4 bases, leaving 6 bases of the junction unmatched. The CDR3 contains 14 residues. This clonotype originated in a man aged 35-49 years in good health and CMV-seronegative. The chain joins TRBV29-1 to TRBJ2-5; TRBD1 matches at 7 bases. Sequencing was carried out using PBMCs. CDR3: CSVARQGVQETQYF. The CDR3 region has the DNA TGCAGCGTTGCACGCCAGGGGGTCCAAGAGACCCAGTACTTC.